These T cell receptor beta chains were read from a single sample in a study of human versus mouse CDR3 diversity and MHC coevolution. Here immunoSEQ multiplex PCR was the method, and the copy in TCRdb shows in-frame clones only, minus some. The data hold tens of thousands of clones, with around 94% observed a single time. Sequenced input: naive CD4+ T cells from blood. The receptors originated from a person aged 55 to 70 in good health. The CDR3 runs from the conserved cysteine through the conserved F or W. A D gene is named only where the DNA matches it firmly. Where a row states a size, it is once, few, many or the class of an expanded clone; other rows omit it.

j_gene	d_gene	abundance	v_gene	CDR3nt	CDR3aa
TRBJ1-3	NA	few	TRBV19	TGTGCCAGTAGCCAGATGGGAGGGGCGCACGGAAACACCATATATTTT	CASSQMGGAHGNTIYF
TRBJ2-7	NA	NA	TRBV6-1	TGTGCCAGCAGAAGGGGCCACTCCTACGAGCAGTACTTC	CASRRGHSYEQYF
TRBJ2-3	TRBD2	NA	TRBV5-1	TGCGCCAGCAGTATTCGAATCAGTAGCGGGGCAGATACGCAGTATTTT	CASSIRISSGADTQYF
TRBJ1-2	TRBD1	NA	TRBV11-2	TGTGCCAGCAGCTTAGCTGGGACAGGGATCCTTAACTATGGCTACACCTTC	CASSLAGTGILNYGYTF
TRBJ2-7	TRBD1	NA	TRBV29-1	TGCAGCGCTAAAACAGGGGGCGGCAACGAGCAGTACTTC	CSAKTGGGNEQYF
TRBJ1-1	NA	NA	TRBV29-1	TGCAGCGTTGAACTGGGAGGGAACACTGAAGCTTTCTTT	CSVELGGNTEAFF
TRBJ2-1	TRBD2	NA	TRBV19	TGTGCCAGTAGTATCGAGCGGGAGAGGAATGAGCAGTTCTTC	CASSIERERNEQFF
TRBJ2-1	NA	NA	TRBV5-1	TGCGCCAGCAGCTTGGGGCCTGGCGGGAACTACAATGAGCAGTTCTTC	CASSLGPGGNYNEQFF
TRBJ2-3	NA	once	TRBV5-1	TGCGCCAGCAGCTTTGAAAACAGCCGCACAGATACGCAGTATTTT	CASSFENSRTDTQYF
TRBJ2-3	NA	NA	TRBV2	TGTGCCAGCAGCGCGGGACGCCTGGTGACAGATACGCAGTATTTT	CASSAGRLVTDTQYF
TRBJ2-5	NA	NA	TRBV9	TGTGCCAGCAGCGTAGTAGGAGGGCCAGAGACCCAGTACTTC	CASSVVGGPETQYF
TRBJ2-5	NA	NA	TRBV9	TGTGCCAGCACCCAGGGTACCGGTGTGGCGGAGACCCAGTACTTC	CASTQGTGVAETQYF
TRBJ1-1	NA	NA	TRBV6-5	TGTGCCAGCAGTTACGACATGAACACTGAAGCTTTCTTT	CASSYDMNTEAFF
TRBJ2-1	NA	NA	TRBV4-1	TGCGCCAGCAGCCAAGAGGAGCGAGCCTCCTACAATGAGCAGTTCTTC	CASSQEERASYNEQFF
TRBJ2-3	NA	NA	TRBV30	TGTGCCTGGATAGATCCAGATACGCAGTATTTT	CAWIDPDTQYF
TRBJ1-1	TRBD1	NA	TRBV5-5	TGTGCCAGCAGCCAACAGGGGATAAGGGCTGAAGCTTTCTTT	CASSQQGIRAEAFF
TRBJ1-4	NA	NA	TRBV5-1	TGCGCCAGCAGCTTAAGTCGGTCTGTCGGACGGACTGATGAAAAACTGTTTTTT	CASSLSRSVGRTDEKLFF
TRBJ2-3	NA	few	TRBV19	TGTGCCAGTAGAGAGACAGGAACTAGCACAGATACGCAGTATTTT	CASRETGTSTDTQYF
TRBJ1-1	NA	NA	TRBV18	TGTGCCAGCTCCCCGACCGGGATAGCTGAAGCTTTCTTT	CASSPTGIAEAFF
TRBJ1-4	NA	NA	TRBV9	TGTGCCAGCAGCGTAGGGCCCTCAAACCCAACTAATGAAAAACTGTTTTTT	CASSVGPSNPTNEKLFF
TRBJ1-4	NA	NA	TRBV30	TGTGCCTGGAGTCCACTTTCAGGGGTCGGTGAAAAACTGTTTTTT	CAWSPLSGVGEKLFF
TRBJ2-7	NA	NA	TRBV6-5	TGTGCCAGCACCCCCCAGGGCGGACCCTACGAGCAGTACTTC	CASTPQGGPYEQYF
TRBJ2-3	TRBD2	NA	TRBV11-2	TGTGCCAGCAGCTTAAGGACTAGCGGGAGGGACGAGGATACGCAGTATTTT	CASSLRTSGRDEDTQYF
TRBJ2-1	NA	NA	TRBV6-5	TGTGCCAGCAGTTACTCCCCAGGGGCAGGCAATGAGCAGTTCTTC	CASSYSPGAGNEQFF
TRBJ2-4	TRBD1	NA	TRBV5-6	TGTGCCAGCAGCCCGGGCAGGGGGCGGGACATTCAGTACTTC	CASSPGRGRDIQYF
TRBJ1-1	NA	NA	TRBV4-1	TGCGCCAGCAGCCAGGGGCGCACTGAAGCTTTCTTT	CASSQGRTEAFF
TRBJ2-5	NA	NA	TRBV19	TGTGCCAGTAGGGGCAGGGCCCAAGAGACCCAGTACTTC	CASRGRAQETQYF
TRBJ1-1	TRBD1	NA	TRBV6-1	TGTGCCAGCATTTTCAAGGGGGCGGGCACTGAAGCTTTCTTT	CASIFKGAGTEAFF